This TCR beta chain was found in a study of Tregs in tolerant kidney transplant recipients. Recipients received nonmyeloablative bone marrow transplants from related graft donors, with transient mixed chimerism. Libraries were prepared by immunoSEQ multiplex PCR; TCRdb keeps only in-frame clonotypes and omits some of them. The sample holds roughly 50,000 clones, more than 70% seen once. The CDR3 covers 16 residues. Trimming stripped 1 base from V and 4 bases from J, with 14 bases between. Germline lookup yields CDR1 MNHEY and CDR2 SMNVEV (reference sequence). Source: CD8+ T cells from blood (PBMCs), taken 12 months after the transplant. This sequence originates from a human patient who received a combined kidney and bone marrow transplant. A subset of T cells may come from the graft donor. The V and J genes are TRBV27 and TRBJ2-1; possible D gene TRBD2, 6 bases. The chain's CDR3 is CASSLFGVAVYNEQFF. For the CDR3, the DNA is TGTGCCAGCAGTTTATTTGGGGTAGCGGTGTACAATGAGCAGTTCTTC.